This T cell receptor beta chain was captured by sequencing in a study of response to subunit inactivated influenza vaccine. Study-wide results and limits: Every seasonal influenza vaccination brings in few new T cells, the authors suggested.

This clonotype has a handful of counts. The target antigen is unknown. The trim removed 8 bases at V and 0 bases at J, leaving 6 bases unmatched. The germline gives CDR1 SQVTM, CDR2 ANQGSEA. CDR3 length: 13 residues. TCRdb called the RT-PCR reads again in MiXCR, with one record for every CDR3 protein. The sample has approximately 520,000 distinct CDR3 sequences, 16% seen once. The material sequenced was CD4+ T cells sorted from PBMCs, taken approximately 25 months after vaccination. The chain joins TRBV29-1 to TRBJ2-7; TRBD1 matches 8 bases. This TCR was sampled from a man aged 50-75 years who received an inactivated influenza vaccine. CDR3 bases: TGCAGCACAAGGGACAGGAGCTCCTACGAGCAGTACTTC. Encoded protein: CSTRDRSSYEQYF.